What follows is one T cell receptor beta chain and its context. PCR primers comprised 60 Vbeta and 13 Jbeta primers. Clones were sequenced by immunoSEQ multiplex PCR, and TCRdb holds only the in-frame ones, with some missing. In the table there are 150,000 to 200,000 clones, around four fifths of which are singletons. In germline, CDR1 is MNHEY, CDR2 SMNVEV (reference sequence). This CDR3 has 14 amino acids. V lost 3 bases and J 11 bases, leaving 16 bases between the germline ends. This specimen belongs to a study of cytomegalovirus exposure and HLA in healthy donors. This receptor was identified in a man younger than 35 in good health and CMV-seronegative. Specimen: PBMCs. J is TRBJ1-4 and V is TRBV27; D might be TRBD1 (6 bases). CDR3 region: CASSFGGGSEKLFF. The CDR3, as DNA: TGTGCCAGCAGTTTTGGCGGGGGCTCTGAGAAACTGTTTTTT.